Following are 6 T cell receptor beta chains from one sample sequenced in a study of blood T cell repertoires in COVID-19. The method was immunoSEQ multiplex PCR; TCRdb's version includes in-frame clones alone and lacks a portion of them. This table holds some 180,000 clones, over 70% found once. The source material was PBMCs or T cells enriched from blood (not recorded which). Receptor source: a man aged 60 to 75 who had been exposed to COVID-19.

V gene TRBV19 combines with J gene TRBJ2-2, with TRBD2 identical over 7 bases. CDR3 length: 13 amino acids. The ends lost 4 bases at V and 5 bases at J; junction bases unmatched: 1. Germline V gene lookup returns CDR1 LNHDA and CDR2 SQIVND (reference sequence). In nucleotides, the CDR3 is TGTGCCAGTAGTAGGGAGGGTACCGGGGAGCTGTTTTTT. Residues: CASSREGTGELFF.

The chain combines TRBV11-3 with TRBJ2-1, with a possible D match to TRBD1 (8 bases). Germline V gene data show CDR1 as SGHNT and CDR2 as YENEEA. V was clipped by 3 bases and J by 8 bases, with 17 bases between them. The CDR3 consists of 15 residues. The CDR3 coding sequence is TGTGCCAGCAGCTTTTACAGGGGGGGTTCGCATGAGCAGTTCTTC. Translating it yields CASSFYRGGSHEQFF.

This clone was counted a few times. The V call is TRBV6-5, the J call TRBJ2-1, with 8 nucleotides matching TRBD2. V was clipped by 4 bases and J by 4 bases; unmatched bases: 6. The CDR3 loop spans 15 amino acids. Germline CDR1 MNHEY, CDR2 SVGAGI. CDR3 nucleotides: TGTGCCAGCAGTTCCCTACTAGCGGCTTACAATGAGCAGTTCTTC. Amino acids: CASSSLLAAYNEQFF.

This chain uses TRBV30 with TRBJ2-3, with D tentatively TRBD1 (6 bases). Looked up from germline, CDR1 is GTSNPN and CDR2 is SVGIG (reference sequence). Trimming cost V 5 bases and J 6 bases, with 18 bases left between them. This CDR3 region has 14 residues. The CDR3: CAWHDRLGRDTQYF. Written as DNA, the CDR3 is TGTGCCTGGCACGACAGGTTGGGGCGGGATACGCAGTATTTT.

Only a few counts were recorded for this clone. This chain uses TRBV11-2 with TRBJ1-1; D not certain. Germline assignment: CDR1 SGHAT and CDR2 FQNNGV. Trimming removed 1 base at V and 0 bases at J, with 9 bases between. The CDR3 sequence is 15 residues long. CDR3 bases: TGTGCCAGCAGCTTAGTGCGGTACATGAACACTGAAGCTTTCTTT. Encoded protein: CASSLVRYMNTEAFF.

The chain has TRBV9 and TRBJ2-1; 8 nucleotides line up with TRBD2. The CDR3 has 16 residues. The V gene end was trimmed by 0 bases and the J gene end by 8 bases; junction bases not matched to a gene: 10. Germline V gene data show CDR1 as SGDLS and CDR2 as YYNGEE. This CDR3 is CASSVDPGLGAYEQFF. The CDR3 DNA is TGTGCCAGCAGCGTAGACCCGGGACTAGGGGCGTATGAGCAGTTCTTC.